This TCR beta chain was recorded in a study of Graves' ophthalmopathy and Graves' hyperthyroidism. Overall study findings and caveats: Among thyroid clonotypes expanded above 0.001 frequency, most also appeared in blood. At around 68% sensitivity and approximately 78% specificity, the model predicted progression of the ophthalmopathy.

Amplified TCR beta CDR3 regions were obtained using RNA transcripts as template. First-round RT-PCR with HTBI primers preceded a second-round multiplex PCR. TCRdb itself ran the multiplex PCR reads through MiXCR, one entry per CDR3 protein. The sample records about 400,000 distinct CDR3 sequences, 15% being singletons. Over 18 months of follow-up, stable hyperthyroidism required that no ophthalmopathy appear. Excluded: other autoimmune disease, uncontrolled infection, pregnancy or lactation. This clonotype was counted ten times or more. The target antigen is unknown. This CDR3 region has 13 residues. Germline CDR1 MDHEN, CDR2 SYDVKM. Trimming pared 6 bases from V and 2 bases from J, leaving 10 bases between.

Material for sequencing was peripheral blood. This clonotype originated in a woman between 18 and 30 years old with stable Graves' hyperthyroidism. The V gene is TRBV28, the J gene TRBJ1-1, with D uncertain. This chain's CDR3 is CASRVSGNTEAFF. The CDR3 nucleotides are TGTGCCAGCAGGGTCTCGGGAAACACTGAAGCTTTCTTT.